This T cell receptor beta chain was identified in a study of blood T cells in healthy people across ages (dated by TCRdb to between 2015 and 2017). The study in broad terms: In model experiments, template switching captured about one uniquely barcoded TCR beta cDNA molecule for every two T cells. The study measured age-related changes in TCR beta repertoire diversity using deep sequencing normalized with unique cDNA molecular identifiers. Donors were grouped into four age groups: young (average approximately 16 years), middle-aged (under 40), aged (around 60) and long-lived (approximately 75). Donors of different ages were randomly distributed across sequencing lanes to avoid experimental bias. For two donors (one aged 18 to 29 and one aged 80 or older), the study analyzed two additional independent replicas of 1 million unique cDNA reads from the same blood draw.

Libraries were made using 5' RACE. The sequencing machine was an Illumina HiSeq 2500. A second PCR of 7 to 11 cycles was run with a J-beta primer mix and a sample-barcoded 5' primer. A unique molecular identifier was introduced onto each TCR beta cDNA molecule by a template-switch 5' adaptor carrying 12 random nucleotides. At least 2.5 million CDR3-containing paired-end reads were obtained from each sample. First-strand cDNA was synthesized from all RNA with the Mint cDNA synthesis kit, primed by a TRBC-specific oligonucleotide. All cDNA was treated with uracil-DNA glycosylase and then went through a first 18-cycle PCR with the universal primers M1SS and BC2_uni_R. The paper's processing steps were these. Each sample was normalized by randomly selecting 1 million high-quality reads, each carrying a distinct molecular identifier. Instead of being binned into consensus sequences, reads that shared molecular identifiers were thrown out. CDR3 identification, clonotype clustering and error correction used MiTCR with a Q25 quality threshold and the strictest error-elimination algorithm. A nonparametric unseen species model with Euler transformation was used to estimate a lower bound on total TCR beta diversity. TCRdb trimmed public reads at Q25 via fastp, called clones via MiXCR and kept in-frame beta chains. Rows are combined by CDR3 protein, so each entry shows the most common genes and DNA. The V and J calls shown here were made by TCRdb, not taken from the authors' results. The sample table lists about 640,000 distinct CDR3 sequences, 58% of them with a count of one. The ten biggest clones cover over 30% of the sample.

The 40 or so donors, aged about 6 to 95 years, were systemically healthy Caucasian individuals from Russia. Around 10 milliliters of peripheral blood were drawn from each donor into EDTA-treated Vacutainer tubes. PBMCs were isolated by Ficoll-Paque density-gradient centrifugation, with at least 7 million obtained per sample. Trizol reagent was used to extract total RNA from the PBMCs, yielding at least 5.5 micrograms per sample. The percentages of naive CD45RAhigh/CD27high T cells were determined by flow cytometry on a PBMC aliquot from every donor. The CDR3, from cysteine to phenylalanine, totals 12 residues. Only the CDR3 region is kept as DNA, spanning 36 bases read in frame from base 1. The V end loses 8 bases and the J end loses 0 bases, and a stretch of 7 bases separates them. CDR1 and CDR2, per the germline V gene, are MRHNA and SNTAGT. What the authors observed across the whole study: Compared with the aged group, more naive CD4+ T cells, fewer expanded clones and increased TCR diversity were shown by the long-lived group, suggesting age selection. As age increased, observed TCR beta diversity per million T cells dropped in a roughly linear way, and a significant reduction was already evident by age 40. Observed TCR beta diversity correlated strongly with the percentage of naive T cells measured by flow cytometry. Total diversity estimates from one million sequenced T cells were considered lower bounds and underestimates. Conclusive comparison of naive and antigen-experienced compartments was prevented by the profiling of bulk unsorted PBMCs. Because donor CMV infection status was unknown, age-related changes in expanded clonotypes were potentially confounded.

Details on this clonotype: The target of this receptor is not known. Per-nucleotide qualities are absent, and no much larger clonotype sits a single base away.

The sequence joins TRBV6-4 to TRBJ1-1; the D region possibly corresponds to TRBD1 (6 bases align). The sequence derives from a man aged 55 to 69 in good health. The sample taken for sequencing was blood. The nucleotide sequence reads TGTGCCAGCCGGACAGTGAACACTGAAGCTTTCTTT. It is translated as CASRTVNTEAFF.